This T cell receptor beta chain was captured by sequencing in a study of blood T cell repertoires in COVID-19. Looking at the study overall: The origin of the acute and convalescent COVID-19 samples was the United States, Italy and Spain. T cells, B-cell-depleted T cells, or PBMCs provided the cDNA or gDNA that served as material.

Trimming took off 5 bases at V and 5 bases at J, with 18 bases between the two ends. Germline V gives CDR1 KGHSH, CDR2 LQKENI. This CDR3 region has 16 residues. TCRdb's table, derived via immunoSEQ multiplex PCR, lists solely in-frame clones and lacks some. This repertoire shows more than 90,000 clones, around 80% found once; its top ten account for 4.1%. Material: peripheral blood. This clonotype originated in a man between 60 and 75 years old with acute or convalescent COVID-19. The chain joins TRBV18 to TRBJ2-2, with D possibly being TRBD1 (6 bases). The CDR3 DNA follows: TGTGCCAGCTCAGAGACAGGTGGCCCCTCAACCGGGGAGCTGTTTTTT. Its protein product is CASSETGGPSTGELFF.